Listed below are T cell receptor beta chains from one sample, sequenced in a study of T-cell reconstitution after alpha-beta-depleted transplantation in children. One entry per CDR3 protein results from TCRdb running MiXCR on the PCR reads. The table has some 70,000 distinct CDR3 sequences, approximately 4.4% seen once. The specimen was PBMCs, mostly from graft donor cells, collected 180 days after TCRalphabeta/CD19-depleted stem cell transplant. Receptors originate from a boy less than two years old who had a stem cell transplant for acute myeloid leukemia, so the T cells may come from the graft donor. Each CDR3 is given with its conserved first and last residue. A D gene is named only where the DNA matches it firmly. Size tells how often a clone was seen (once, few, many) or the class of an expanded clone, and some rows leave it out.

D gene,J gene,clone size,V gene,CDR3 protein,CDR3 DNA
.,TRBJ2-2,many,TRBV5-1,CASSPRDQRTGELFF,TGCGCCAGCAGCCCCCGGGACCAGCGTACCGGGGAGCTGTTTTTT
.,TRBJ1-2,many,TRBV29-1,CSVERGGVYGYTF,TGCAGCGTTGAACGGGGGGGGGTCTATGGCTACACCTTC
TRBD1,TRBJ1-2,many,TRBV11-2,CASSPRGGHRNYGYTF,TGTGCCAGCAGCCCCAGGGGGGGACACCGGAACTATGGCTACACCTTC
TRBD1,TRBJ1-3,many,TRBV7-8,CASSPPGGQDDSGNTIYF,TGTGCCAGCAGCCCCCCCGGGGGACAGGATGACTCTGGAAACACCATATATTTT
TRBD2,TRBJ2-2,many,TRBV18,CASSPQLAENTGELFF,TGTGCCAGCTCACCACAACTAGCGGAGAACACCGGGGAGCTGTTTTTT
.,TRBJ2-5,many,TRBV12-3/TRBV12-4,CASSPRSGGVMETQYF,TGTGCCAGCAGTCCACGCTCAGGCGGGGTGATGGAGACCCAGTACTTC
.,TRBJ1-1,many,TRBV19,CASSQGWTEAFF,TGTGCCAGTAGCCAGGGGTGGACTGAAGCTTTCTTT
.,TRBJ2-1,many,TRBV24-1,CATSWPTHPPDNEQFF,TGTGCCACCAGTTGGCCGACACATCCACCGGACAATGAGCAGTTCTTC
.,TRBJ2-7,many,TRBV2,CASIQGPRGEQYF,TGTGCCAGCATCCAGGGCCCCCGAGGGGAGCAGTACTTC
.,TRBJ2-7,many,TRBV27,CASSYDRFRLNEQYF,TGTGCCAGCAGCTATGACAGATTCCGCCTTAACGAGCAGTACTTC
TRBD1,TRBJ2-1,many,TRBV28,CASSPPLVRGQNEQFF,TGTGCCAGCAGTCCCCCCCTGGTCAGGGGGCAAAATGAGCAGTTCTTC
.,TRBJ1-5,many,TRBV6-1,CASRANQPQHF,TGTGCCAGCAGGGCAAATCAGCCCCAGCATTTT
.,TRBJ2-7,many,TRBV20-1,CSANQVDEQYF,TGCAGTGCTAACCAGGTGGACGAGCAGTACTTC
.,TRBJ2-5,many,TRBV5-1,CASSLGNAGLETQYF,TGCGCCAGCAGCTTGGGTAATGCGGGCTTGGAGACCCAGTACTTC
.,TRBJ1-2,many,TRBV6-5,CASSFLDSPYGYTF,TGTGCCAGCAGTTTCCTGGACTCACCCTATGGCTACACCTTC
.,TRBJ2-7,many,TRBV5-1,CASSLSGSSYEQYF,TGCGCCAGCAGCTTGTCCGGCAGCTCCTACGAGCAGTACTTC
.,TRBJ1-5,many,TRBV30,CAWSPTGSPNQPQHF,TGTGCCTGGAGTCCTACAGGGAGTCCCAATCAGCCCCAGCATTTT
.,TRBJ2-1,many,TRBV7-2,CASSFAPSYNEQFF,TGTGCCAGCAGCTTCGCACCTTCCTACAATGAGCAGTTCTTC
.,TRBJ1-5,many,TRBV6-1,CASSVTVSNQPQHF,TGTGCCAGCAGTGTTACAGTTAGCAATCAGCCCCAGCATTTT
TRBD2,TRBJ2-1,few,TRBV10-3,CAISINLAGGPSLRDEQFF,TGTGCCATCAGTATCAACCTAGCGGGGGGGCCCTCTCTTCGCGATGAGCAGTTCTTC
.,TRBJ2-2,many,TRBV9,CASSADPRRTGELFF,TGTGCCAGCAGCGCGGACCCCCGGCGGACCGGGGAGCTGTTTTTT
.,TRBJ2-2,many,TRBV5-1,CASSSHRTTGELFF,TGCGCCAGCAGCTCCCACAGGACCACCGGGGAGCTGTTTTTT
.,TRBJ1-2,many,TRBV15,CATRGGGRNSYGYTF,TGTGCCACCAGGGGCGGGGGGAGAAATTCCTATGGCTACACCTTC
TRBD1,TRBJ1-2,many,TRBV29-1,CSAGQGATSYGYTF,TGCAGCGCAGGACAGGGGGCGACCAGCTATGGCTACACCTTC
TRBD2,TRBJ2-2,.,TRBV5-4,CASSSGLAGGLNTGELFF,TGTGCCAGCAGCTCGGGACTAGCGGGGGGCTTGAACACCGGGGAGCTGTTTTTT
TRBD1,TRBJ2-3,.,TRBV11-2,CASSLLQGARHTQYF,TGTGCCAGCAGCTTATTACAGGGGGCGCGACATACGCAGTATTTT
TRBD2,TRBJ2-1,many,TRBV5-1,CASSVGTSRFF,TGCGCCAGCAGCGTCGGGACTAGCAGGTTCTTC
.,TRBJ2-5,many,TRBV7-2,CASSPSWGETQYF,TGTGCCAGCAGCCCGAGTTGGGGAGAGACCCAGTACTTC
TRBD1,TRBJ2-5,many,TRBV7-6,CASSPTPTGWKETQYF,TGTGCCAGCAGCCCCACCCCGACAGGGTGGAAGGAGACCCAGTACTTC
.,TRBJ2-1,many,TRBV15,CATSRGIELYNEQFF,TGTGCCACCAGCAGAGGTATAGAGTTGTACAATGAGCAGTTCTTC
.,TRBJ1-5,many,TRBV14,CASSQLPQGPQHF,TGTGCCAGCAGCCAGTTACCCCAGGGTCCCCAGCATTTT
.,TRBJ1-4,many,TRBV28,CASTSLGGAGTPNEKLFF,TGTGCCAGCACTTCATTGGGGGGGGCCGGGACACCAAATGAAAAACTGTTTTTT
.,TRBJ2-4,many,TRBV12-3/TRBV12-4,CASSFFGLAKNIQYF,TGTGCCAGCAGTTTTTTCGGGCTAGCCAAAAACATTCAGTACTTC
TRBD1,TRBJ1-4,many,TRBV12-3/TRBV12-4,CASSPGTGSNEKLFF,TGTGCCAGCAGTCCCGGGACAGGGAGTAATGAAAAACTGTTTTTT
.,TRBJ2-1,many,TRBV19,CASSIDGGTFNEQFF,TGTGCCAGTAGTATAGATGGCGGAACCTTTAATGAGCAGTTCTTC
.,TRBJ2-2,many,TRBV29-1,CSVGMGSGELFF,TGCAGCGTTGGAATGGGGTCCGGGGAGCTGTTTTTT